This is a list of T cell receptor beta chains from one sample in a study of shared clonotypes between healthy human individuals. Sequenced by immunoSEQ multiplex PCR; TCRdb stores in-frame clones only, minus some. The sample includes approximately 740,000 clones, 85% to 95% of them seen just once. The sample was naive CD8+ T cells sorted from blood. The receptor set was obtained from a man aged 25 to 40 in good health. The CDR3 runs from the conserved cysteine through the conserved F or W. The order of the fields is clone size, V gene, J gene, D gene, CDR3 protein, CDR3 DNA. A D gene is named only where the DNA matches it firmly. Clone sizes are given selectively: once, few, many, or a class where the clone is expanded.

-	TRBV2	TRBJ2-3	-	CATRRGGADTQYF	TGTGCCACCCGCCGAGGTGGGGCAGATACGCAGTATTTT
-	TRBV7-9	TRBJ1-2	-	CASSQRSEITASGNYGYTF	TGTGCCAGCAGCCAACGGTCAGAGATCACAGCATCCGGGAACTATGGCTACACCTTC
-	TRBV18	TRBJ2-7	-	CASSPALAKVYEQYF	TGTGCCAGCTCACCGGCCCTAGCAAAGGTCTACGAGCAGTACTTC
-	TRBV4-1	TRBJ2-1	-	CASSGPVNEQFF	TGCGCCAGCAGCGGACCAGTCAATGAGCAGTTCTTC
once	TRBV15	TRBJ1-5	-	CATSRDVTGLRNQPQHF	TGTGCCACCAGCAGAGACGTTACAGGGCTCCGCAATCAGCCCCAGCATTTT
once	TRBV4-1	TRBJ1-4	-	CASSQEGGSAEKLFF	TGCGCCAGCAGCCAAGAAGGAGGCAGCGCGGAAAAACTGTTTTTT
-	TRBV28	TRBJ2-7	TRBD1	CASRSGQGVYEQYF	TGTGCCAGCAGATCGGGACAGGGGGTTTACGAGCAGTACTTC
-	TRBV28	TRBJ2-7	TRBD1	CASSIGQGGYEQYF	TGTGCCAGCAGTATCGGACAGGGGGGATACGAGCAGTACTTC
few	TRBV7-9	TRBJ2-2	-	CASSLEGNTGELFF	TGTGCCAGCAGCTTAGAGGGCAACACCGGGGAGCTGTTTTTT
-	TRBV27	TRBJ2-5	TRBD2	CASSLLASGSQETQYF	TGTGCCAGCAGTTTATTGGCTAGCGGGTCCCAAGAGACCCAGTACTTC
-	TRBV28	TRBJ2-7	-	CASRRQMTYEQYF	TGTGCCAGCCGGAGACAGATGACCTACGAGCAGTACTTC
-	TRBV29-1	TRBJ1-5	TRBD1	CSVGRDRSRGKGPQHF	TGCAGCGTTGGCCGGGACAGGAGTAGGGGGAAGGGGCCCCAGCATTTT
-	TRBV27	TRBJ2-2	-	CASSLGRANTGELFF	TGTGCCAGCAGTCTCGGACGGGCGAACACCGGGGAGCTGTTTTTT
-	TRBV28	TRBJ2-1	TRBD2	CASSLPGTSGTGSYNEQFF	TGTGCCAGCAGTCTCCCCGGGACTAGCGGGACAGGCTCCTACAATGAGCAGTTCTTC
-	TRBV5-4	TRBJ2-3	TRBD2	CASSPRTSGNPIRDTQYF	TGTGCCAGCAGCCCCCGGACTAGCGGGAACCCTATACGAGATACGCAGTATTTT
-	TRBV7-9	TRBJ2-7	TRBD1	CASSPRDRDYEQYF	TGTGCCAGCAGCCCTCGGGACAGGGACTACGAGCAGTACTTC
-	TRBV9	TRBJ2-4	TRBD2	CASSPLAETKNIQYF	TGTGCCAGCAGCCCCCTAGCGGAGACGAAAAACATTCAGTACTTC
-	TRBV7-2	TRBJ2-1	-	CASSLMQGWGMGSYNEQFF	TGTGCCAGCAGCTTGATGCAGGGATGGGGGATGGGTTCCTACAATGAGCAGTTCTTC
-	TRBV7-9	TRBJ2-5	TRBD1	CASSPRGPEQETQYF	TGTGCCAGCAGCCCTAGGGGGCCAGAACAAGAGACCCAGTACTTC
-	TRBV7-9	TRBJ2-3	TRBD1	CASIPTGPTDTQYF	TGTGCCAGCATCCCGACAGGGCCGACAGATACGCAGTATTTT
-	TRBV7-7	TRBJ2-2	TRBD1	CASSLGTGNTGELFF	TGTGCCAGCAGCTTAGGGACAGGGAACACCGGGGAGCTGTTTTTT
-	TRBV6-6	TRBJ1-3	-	CASSYVGQDTIYF	TGTGCCAGCAGTTACGTCGGGCAGGACACCATATATTTT
-	TRBV27	TRBJ2-7	TRBD2	CASSSGTNAWYEQYF	TGTGCCAGCAGTTCCGGGACTAACGCGTGGTACGAGCAGTACTTC
-	TRBV29-1	TRBJ2-1	-	CSVVGSDSSYNEQFF	TGCAGCGTTGTTGGTAGCGATAGCTCCTACAATGAGCAGTTCTTC
-	TRBV28	TRBJ2-7	TRBD2	CASSWTSGRGPYEQYF	TGTGCCAGCAGCTGGACTAGCGGGAGGGGCCCCTACGAGCAGTACTTC
-	TRBV29-1	TRBJ2-1	TRBD1	CSSETGPRGNEQFF	TGCAGCAGCGAGACCGGGCCCAGGGGGAATGAGCAGTTCTTC
-	TRBV2	TRBJ2-1	TRBD2	CASREGLASNEQFF	TGTGCCAGCAGGGAGGGACTAGCGAGCAATGAGCAGTTCTTC
-	TRBV27	TRBJ2-4	-	CASSLFVSDIQYF	TGTGCCAGCAGTTTATTTGTCAGCGACATTCAGTACTTC
once	TRBV7-9	TRBJ1-2	-	CASSYQPKLDYGYTF	TGTGCCAGCAGCTATCAACCTAAATTGGACTATGGCTACACCTTC
-	TRBV11-2	TRBJ2-1	-	CASSPGPLAHEQFF	TGTGCCAGCAGCCCGGGGCCTTTGGCGCATGAGCAGTTCTTC
-	TRBV6-5	TRBJ1-2	-	CASSYGAGSYGGYTF	TGTGCCAGCAGTTACGGGGCGGGGTCTTACGGGGGCTACACCTTC
-	TRBV9	TRBJ2-3	-	CASSVAVKVSTDTQYF	TGTGCCAGCAGCGTAGCGGTAAAAGTAAGCACAGATACGCAGTATTTT
-	TRBV29-1	TRBJ2-7	-	CSVWGLSYEQYF	TGCAGCGTTTGGGGCCTCTCCTACGAGCAGTACTTC
once	TRBV10-2	TRBJ2-1	TRBD2	CASSLLAGARNNEQFF	TGCGCCAGCAGTCTTTTAGCGGGAGCTAGGAACAATGAGCAGTTCTTC
few	TRBV5-4	TRBJ1-5	-	CASSFTGLGGYQPQHF	TGTGCCAGCAGCTTTACCGGCCTCGGCGGGTATCAGCCCCAGCATTTT
-	TRBV6-5	TRBJ2-1	TRBD2	CASSPTSGLYNEQFF	TGTGCCAGCAGTCCGACTAGCGGATTATACAATGAGCAGTTCTTC
-	TRBV2	TRBJ2-7	-	CASSEDSGFTYEQYF	TGTGCCAGCAGTGAAGATAGCGGATTTACCTACGAGCAGTACTTC
-	TRBV6-5	TRBJ1-2	TRBD1	CASSPGQGRNYGYTF	TGTGCCAGCAGTCCGGGACAGGGTCGAAACTATGGCTACACCTTC
-	TRBV28	TRBJ2-7	TRBD2	CASSSGLAGALGEQYF	TGTGCCAGCAGTTCCGGACTAGCGGGAGCCCTGGGGGAGCAGTACTTC
-	TRBV27	TRBJ2-1	-	CASSFGGVEQFF	TGTGCCAGCAGTTTCGGAGGTGTCGAGCAGTTCTTC
-	TRBV4-1	TRBJ2-1	-	CASSQGAAEQFF	TGCGCCAGCAGCCAAGGGGCGGCTGAGCAGTTCTTC
-	TRBV7-8	TRBJ2-1	TRBD2	CASSPGRSGNEQFF	TGTGCCAGCAGCCCCGGGAGGAGCGGCAATGAGCAGTTCTTC
once	TRBV27	TRBJ1-5	-	CASSFGGLQPQHF	TGTGCCAGCAGTTTCGGGGGCTTGCAGCCCCAGCATTTT
few	TRBV5-5	TRBJ1-4	-	CASSPGRYSNEKLFF	TGTGCCAGCAGCCCCGGACGGTACTCTAATGAAAAACTGTTTTTT
-	TRBV15	TRBJ2-1	-	CATRETSYNEQFF	TGTGCCACCAGGGAGACATCCTACAATGAGCAGTTCTTC
-	TRBV29-1	TRBJ2-1	TRBD1	CSVEGDRDNEQFF	TGCAGCGTTGAAGGGGACAGGGATAATGAGCAGTTCTTC
-	TRBV5-1	TRBJ1-4	-	CASRPRDINEKLFF	TGCGCCAGCAGGCCCCGGGACATTAATGAAAAACTGTTTTTT
-	TRBV7-8	TRBJ2-5	-	CASSQGRKETQYF	TGTGCCAGCAGCCAGGGGAGGAAAGAGACCCAGTACTTC
few	TRBV10-3	TRBJ1-2	-	CAITDSYGYTF	TGTGCCATCACTGACAGCTATGGCTACACCTTC
-	TRBV11-2	TRBJ2-7	-	CASRPSLRRAYEQYF	TGTGCCAGCAGGCCCTCGTTGCGGCGGGCGTACGAGCAGTACTTC
-	TRBV13	TRBJ2-3	-	CASSLALSTDTQYF	TGTGCCAGCAGCTTAGCGCTTAGCACAGATACGCAGTATTTT